The 9 T cell receptor beta chains below all came from one sample that was sequenced in a study of response to subunit inactivated influenza vaccine. TCRdb re-called the RT-PCR reads with MiXCR, one entry per CDR3 protein. The sample records hundreds of thousands of distinct CDR3 sequences, about 7.6% being singletons. The sample consisted of PBMCs from blood, taken roughly 24 months after vaccination. These TCRs come from a man aged 50-75 years who received an inactivated influenza vaccine.

This clonotype was counted at least ten times. J is TRBJ1-6 and V is TRBV7-3; D not certain. In germline, CDR1 is SGHTA, CDR2 FQGTGA. CDR3 length: 14 residues. V was cut by 5 bases and J by 6 bases, with 11 bases left in between. The CDR3: CASSRGLVNSPLHF. Written as DNA, the CDR3 is TGTGCCAGCAGCCGAGGACTGGTTAATTCACCCCTCCACTTT.

The CDR3: CASSLVGGKGETQYF. Written as DNA, the CDR3 is TGCGCCAGCAGCTTGGTCGGGGGAAAGGGAGAGACCCAGTACTTC. This chain joins TRBV5-1 and TRBJ2-5, with a weak D call TRBD2 (6 bases). Germline assignment: CDR1 SGHRS and CDR2 YFSETQ. CDR3 length: 15 amino acids. V gave up 0 bases and J gave up 4 bases, with 13 bases separating them.

This clonotype was picked up a small number of times. The chain couples TRBV9 to TRBJ1-4; possible D gene TRBD1, 5 bases. V lost 2 bases, J lost 7 bases, and 12 bases lay in between. The CDR3 has 14 amino acids. Germline CDR1 and CDR2: SGDLS and YYNGEE. As DNA, the CDR3 is TGTGCCAGCAGCGTCGGGGGAGGGGCTGAAAAACTGTTTTTT. This sequence encodes CASSVGGGAEKLFF.

The rearrangement links TRBV15 to TRBJ1-6; no definite D call. V gave up 0 bases and J gave up 7 bases, with 7 bases separating them. In germline, CDR1 is LNHNV, CDR2 YYDKDF (reference sequence). The CDR3 length is 14 residues. The CDR3 loop reads CATSRDLENSPLHF. For the CDR3, the DNA is TGTGCCACCAGCAGAGATCTGGAGAATTCACCCCTCCACTTT.

This CDR3 reads CASSLAPGGRTGELFF. The CDR3 DNA sequence: TGTGCCAGCAGCTTAGCGCCAGGGGGTCGCACCGGGGAGCTGTTTTTT. The gene calls are TRBV7-2 and TRBJ2-2; 7 nucleotides agree with TRBD1. After removal of 0 bases from V and 4 bases from J, the junction contained 5 bases not matched to a gene. The CDR3 has 16 residues. Germline V gene sequence: CDR1 SGHTA, CDR2 FQGNSA.

A few counts support this clonotype. The rearrangement joins TRBV7-2 to TRBJ2-3; TRBD2 matches 13 bases. With 1 base clipped from V and 10 bases from J, the junction kept 5 bases outside the gene matches. The CDR3 is made up of 15 amino acids. Germline lookup yields CDR1 SGHTA and CDR2 FQGNSA. The CDR3 spells CASSLEAGTSGAQYF. For the CDR3, the DNA is TGTGCCAGCAGCTTAGAGGCCGGGACTAGCGGGGCGCAGTATTTT.

This clonotype was picked up a small number of times. This sequence joins TRBV6-5 and TRBJ1-5; D is unresolved. Germline V CDR1 and CDR2: MNHEY, SVGAGI. V was cut by 2 bases and J by 5 bases, with 13 bases left in between. This CDR3 contains 15 residues. Here the CDR3 DNA reads TGTGCCAGCAGTTACGCTAGGGTCTCGGATCAGCCCCAGCATTTT. It is translated as CASSYARVSDQPQHF.

This clonotype has at least ten counts. J is TRBJ2-3 and V is TRBV12-3 or TRBV12-4, with 7 nucleotides matching TRBD1. The CDR3 is 18 amino acids. Trimming cost V 4 bases and J 1 base; bases outside gene matches: 14. In DNA form, the CDR3 reads TGTGCCAGCAGTTCAACCGGGACAGAGACCTCTGGCACAGATACGCAGTATTTT. Translating gives CASSSTGTETSGTDTQYF.

The J gene is TRBJ2-3, the V gene TRBV7-9; 14 positions agree with TRBD2. There are 17 residues in the CDR3. V was clipped by 4 bases and J by 4 bases; unmatched bases: 7. CDR1 is SEHNR, CDR2 FQNEAQ, per germline (reference sequence). This chain's CDR3 is CASSYGLAGGKADTQYF. The DNA for the CDR3 is TGTGCCAGCAGCTATGGACTAGCGGGGGGAAAGGCAGATACGCAGTATTTT.